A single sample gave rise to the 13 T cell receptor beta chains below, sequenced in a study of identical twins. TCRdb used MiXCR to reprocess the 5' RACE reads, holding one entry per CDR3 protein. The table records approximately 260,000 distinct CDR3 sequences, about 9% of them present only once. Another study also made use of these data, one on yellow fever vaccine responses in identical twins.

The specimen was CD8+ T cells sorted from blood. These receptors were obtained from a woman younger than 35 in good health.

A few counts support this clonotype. CDR3 sequence: CSARGRGAGGNYEQYF. The CDR3 DNA reads as TGCAGTGCTAGAGGAAGAGGGGCAGGGGGAAATTACGAGCAGTACTTC. The chain uses TRBV20-1 and TRBJ2-7; TRBD1 aligns across 7 bases. The CDR3 is 16 amino acids. Losses at the gene ends were 1 base for V and 4 bases for J; bases not matched to a gene: 13. CDR1 DFQATT and CDR2 SNEGSKA come from the germline V gene (reference sequence).

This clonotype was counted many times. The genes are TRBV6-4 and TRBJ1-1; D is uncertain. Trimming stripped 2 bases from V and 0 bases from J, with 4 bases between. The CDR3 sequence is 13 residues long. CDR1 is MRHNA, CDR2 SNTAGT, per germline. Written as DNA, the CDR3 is TGTGCCAGCAGTGACCTGTTGAACACTGAAGCTTTCTTT. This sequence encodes CASSDLLNTEAFF.

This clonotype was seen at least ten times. The CDR3 is CSVEEGYGYTF. DNA for the CDR3: TGCAGCGTTGAAGAGGGGTATGGCTACACCTTC. The chain recombines TRBV29-1 with TRBJ1-2; the D is unclear. CDR1 and CDR2 (germline): SQVTM, ANQGSEA. Deletions cut 0 bases from V and 5 bases from J, with 4 bases between. This CDR3 is built from 11 residues. Variable domain in full (rest from reference TRBV29-1 and TRBJ1-2): SAVISQKPSRDICQRGTSLTIQCQVDSQVTMMFWYRQQPGQSLTLIATANQGSEATYESGFVIDKFPISRPNLTFSTLTVSNMSPEDSSIYLCSVEEGYGYTFGSGTRLTVV.

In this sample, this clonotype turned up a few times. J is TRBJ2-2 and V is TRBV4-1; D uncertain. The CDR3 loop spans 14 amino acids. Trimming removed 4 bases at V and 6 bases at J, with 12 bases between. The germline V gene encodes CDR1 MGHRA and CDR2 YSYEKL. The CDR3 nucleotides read TGCGCCAGCAGCCTCATGGACGGAGCCGGGGAGCTGTTTTTT. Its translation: CASSLMDGAGELFF.

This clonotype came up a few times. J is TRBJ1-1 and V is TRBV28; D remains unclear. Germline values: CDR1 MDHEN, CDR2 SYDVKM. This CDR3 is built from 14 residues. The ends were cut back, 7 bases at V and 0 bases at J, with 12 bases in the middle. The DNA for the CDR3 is TGTGCCAGCATACCGGGTCACTTGAACACTGAAGCTTTCTTT. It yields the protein CASIPGHLNTEAFF.

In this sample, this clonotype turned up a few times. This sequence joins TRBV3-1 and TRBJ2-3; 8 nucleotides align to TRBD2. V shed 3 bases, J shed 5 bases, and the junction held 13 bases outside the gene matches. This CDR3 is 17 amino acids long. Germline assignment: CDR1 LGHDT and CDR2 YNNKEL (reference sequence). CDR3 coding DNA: TGTGCCAGCAGCCAGGAACCGGGACTAGGAGGTAAAGATACGCAGTATTTT. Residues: CASSQEPGLGGKDTQYF.

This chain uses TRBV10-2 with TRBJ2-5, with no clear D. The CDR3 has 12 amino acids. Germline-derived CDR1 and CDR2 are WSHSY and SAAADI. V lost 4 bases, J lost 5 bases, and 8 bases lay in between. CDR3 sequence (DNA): TGCGCCAGCAGTGGAGAGTGGGAGACCCAGTACTTC. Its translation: CASSGEWETQYF.

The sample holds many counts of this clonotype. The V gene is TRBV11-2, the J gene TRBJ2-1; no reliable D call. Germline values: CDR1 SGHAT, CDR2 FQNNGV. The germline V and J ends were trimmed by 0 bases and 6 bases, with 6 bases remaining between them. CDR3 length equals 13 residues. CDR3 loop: CASSLENFNEQFF. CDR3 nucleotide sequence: TGTGCCAGCAGCTTAGAGAATTTCAATGAGCAGTTCTTC.

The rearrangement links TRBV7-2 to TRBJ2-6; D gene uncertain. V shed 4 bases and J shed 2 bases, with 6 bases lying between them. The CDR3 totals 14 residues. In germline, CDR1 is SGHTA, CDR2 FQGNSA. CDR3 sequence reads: CASSYDPGANVLTF. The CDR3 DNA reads TGTGCCAGCAGCTACGACCCTGGGGCCAACGTCCTGACTTTC.

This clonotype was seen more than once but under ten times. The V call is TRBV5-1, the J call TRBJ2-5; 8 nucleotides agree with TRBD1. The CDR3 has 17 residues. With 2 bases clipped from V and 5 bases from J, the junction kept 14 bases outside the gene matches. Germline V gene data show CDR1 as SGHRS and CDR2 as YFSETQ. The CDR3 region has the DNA TGCGCCAGCAGCTTCCCCCCCGGACAGGGTACTTCGGAGACCCAGTACTTC. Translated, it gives CASSFPPGQGTSETQYF.

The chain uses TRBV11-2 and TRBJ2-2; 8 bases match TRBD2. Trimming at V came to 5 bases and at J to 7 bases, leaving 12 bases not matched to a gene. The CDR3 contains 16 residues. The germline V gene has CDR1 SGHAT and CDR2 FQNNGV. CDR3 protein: CASSDSGGAVIGELFF. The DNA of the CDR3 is TGTGCCAGCAGCGACTCCGGGGGGGCCGTAATCGGGGAGCTGTTTTTT. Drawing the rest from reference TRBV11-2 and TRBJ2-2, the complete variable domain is EAGVAQSPRYKIIEKRQSVAFWCNPISGHATLYWYQQILGQGPKLLIQFQNNGVVDDSQLPKDRFSAERLKGVDSTLKIQPAKLEDSAVYLCASSDSGGAVIGELFFGEGSRLTVL.

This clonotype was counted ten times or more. CDR3 sequence: CATSSRTGDFDEQFF. For the CDR3, the DNA is TGTGCCACCAGCAGCAGGACAGGGGATTTCGATGAGCAGTTCTTC. V gene TRBV15 combines with J gene TRBJ2-1; 9 nucleotides match TRBD1. Per germline, CDR1 LNHNV and CDR2 YYDKDF (reference sequence). The CDR3 has 15 residues. The V and J ends lost 3 bases and 8 bases, in that order; junction bases with no gene match: 8.

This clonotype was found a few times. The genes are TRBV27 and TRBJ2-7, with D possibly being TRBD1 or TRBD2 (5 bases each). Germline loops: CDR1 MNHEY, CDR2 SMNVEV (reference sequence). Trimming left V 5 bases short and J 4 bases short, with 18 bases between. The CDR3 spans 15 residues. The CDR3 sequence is CASSKRAGTLYEQYF. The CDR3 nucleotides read TGTGCCAGCAGTAAGAGGGCAGGGACCCTTTACGAGCAGTACTTC.